One and the same sample provided the 22 T cell receptor beta chains below, sequenced in a study of blood T cells in healthy people across ages. Alongside a J-beta primer mix, a sample-barcoded 5' primer served in a second PCR lasting roughly 6 to 12 cycles. TCRdb re-called the 5' RACE reads with MiXCR, one entry per CDR3 protein. The table includes approximately 1,100,000 distinct CDR3 sequences, 35% to 55% detected once. What was sequenced was blood. Every receptor here comes from a woman aged 55 to 70 in good health.

This chain uses TRBV6-5 with TRBJ2-1, with TRBD1 matching 7 bases. The DNA end favors TRBJ2-7, so the J call may be wrong. There are 15 residues in the CDR3. CDR1 is MNHEY and CDR2 is SVGAGI in the germline V gene. The CDR3 is CASSRDSSSYNEQYF. The CDR3 nucleotides read TGTGCCAGCAGTAGGGACAGTAGCTCCTACAATGAGCAGTACTTC.

This chain links TRBV24-1 with TRBJ2-7; 8 bases map to TRBD2. V gave up 3 bases and J gave up 7 bases; unmatched junction bases: 7. The CDR3 consists of 14 residues. In germline, CDR1 is KGHDR, CDR2 SFDVKD. The CDR3 DNA sequence: TGTGCCACCAGTGATCAGCGGGAGTCCAATGAGCAGTACTTC. This translates into CATSDQRESNEQYF.

As concerns this clonotype: At one end the junction does not follow the germline gene, possibly because of a read error. The CDR3: CASSLARGVSSYERYF. CDR3 nucleotide sequence: TGTGCCAGCAGCTTAGCCCGGGGTGTTAGCTCCTACGAGCGGTACTTC. The genes are TRBV7-2 and TRBJ2-7; TRBD2 might be the D (5 bases). Germline V gives CDR1 SGHTA, CDR2 FQGNSA. The CDR3 covers 16 residues.

CDR3: CASRNDPPNTEAFF. The CDR3 region has the DNA TGTGCCAGCAGAAATGATCCCCCGAACACTGAAGCTTTCTTT. This chain joins TRBV28 and TRBJ1-1, with D uncertain. Per germline, CDR1 MDHEN and CDR2 SYDVKM. This CDR3 contains 14 residues. V lost 6 bases and J 1 base, leaving 12 bases between the germline ends.

In this sample, this clonotype turned up a few times. The gene calls are TRBV7-9 and TRBJ2-1, with 8 bases matching TRBD2. Germline trimming cut 5 bases from V and 8 bases from J; bases unmatched to any gene: 11. The CDR3 runs to 15 residues. In germline, CDR1 is SEHNR, CDR2 FQNEAQ (reference sequence). The CDR3 DNA sequence: TGTGCCAGCAGCCCGGCCCTGGGACTAGGCCATGAGCAGTTCTTC. Amino acid sequence: CASSPALGLGHEQFF.

V usage is TRBV2 and J usage is TRBJ2-7; D ambiguous. There are 14 residues in the CDR3. V was cut by 4 bases and J by 3 bases, with 13 bases left in between. Germline CDR1 and CDR2: SNHLY and FYNNEI. CDR3 sequence (DNA): TGTGCCAGCAGTGGGGGTAGCCGGAGCTACGAGCAGTACTTC. As protein: CASSGGSRSYEQYF.

The V gene is TRBV6-6, the J gene TRBJ2-3; 11 bases map to TRBD2. This CDR3 contains 16 residues. The V gene end was trimmed by 0 bases and the J gene end by 3 bases; junction bases not matched to a gene: 2. The germline gives CDR1 MNHNY, CDR2 SVGAGI (reference sequence). CDR3 protein: CASSYSLAGGTDTQYF. In nucleotides, the CDR3 is TGTGCCAGCAGTTACTCGCTAGCGGGAGGTACAGATACGCAGTATTTT.

At least ten counts were recorded for this clonotype. The chain employs TRBV2 and TRBJ2-1, with D perhaps matching TRBD1 or TRBD2 (6 bases each). V shed 7 bases and J shed 5 bases, with 12 bases lying between them. The CDR3 is 13 residues long. Germline V gene data show CDR1 as SNHLY and CDR2 as FYNNEI. The CDR3 loop reads CASKRGPNNEQFF. The CDR3 nucleotides are TGTGCCAGCAAACGGGGGCCAAACAATGAGCAGTTCTTC.

The chain is built from TRBV12-3 or TRBV12-4 and TRBJ1-1; D is uncertain. This CDR3 region has 13 residues. Trimming took 2 bases from V and 7 from J, leaving 11 bases between them. As DNA, the CDR3 is TGTGCCAGCAGTTTAAGCCAGGTCGGTGAAGCTTTCTTT. It codes for CASSLSQVGEAFF.

This clonotype occurred a few times. The chain has TRBV29-1 and TRBJ1-1; D perhaps matches TRBD1 (5 bases). In germline, CDR1 is SQVTM, CDR2 ANQGSEA. The CDR3 has 14 amino acids. V gave up 6 bases and J gave up 10 bases, with 24 bases separating them. CDR3 bases: TGCAGCGTCCATAAGAGGTTGGGACCCGGAGGAGCTTTCTTT. Amino acid sequence: CSVHKRLGPGGAFF.

V gene TRBV28 combines with J gene TRBJ2-7; D ambiguous. This CDR3 spans 15 amino acids. Germline loops: CDR1 MDHEN, CDR2 SYDVKM. Trimming cost V 4 bases and J 4 bases, with 17 bases left between them. CDR3 residues: CASSSPPELGYEQYF. CDR3 sequence (DNA): TGTGCCAGCAGTTCACCGCCGGAGTTAGGATACGAGCAGTACTTC.

The V gene is TRBV7-9, the J gene TRBJ1-1; 10 positions agree with TRBD1. Germline CDR1 is SEHNR and CDR2 is FQNEAQ (reference sequence). Trimming took 5 bases from V and 9 from J; bases not matched to a gene: 9. The CDR3 spans 14 residues. The CDR3 nucleotides read TGTGCCAGCAGCCCCTCCGGGACAGGGGATAAAGCTTTCTTT. It translates to CASSPSGTGDKAFF.

The chain couples TRBV6-6 to TRBJ2-2; TRBD1 is a possible D gene (5 bases). V lost 8 bases to trimming and J lost 4 bases, with 11 bases between them. The CDR3 covers 13 residues. Germline values: CDR1 MNHNY, CDR2 SVGAGI (reference sequence). The CDR3 DNA sequence: TGTGCCAGCGACGCAGGGCTCACCGGGGAGCTGTTTTTT. Amino acid sequence: CASDAGLTGELFF.

The J gene is TRBJ1-1, the V gene TRBV6-5; 10 nucleotides match TRBD1. CDR1 is MNHEY, CDR2 SVGAGI, per germline. The CDR3 totals 16 residues. The J segment lost 4 bases and the V segment lost 2 bases, leaving 7 bases of the junction unmatched. This CDR3 is CASSYRGTGVFTEAFF. Here the CDR3 DNA reads TGTGCCAGCAGTTACCGAGGGACAGGGGTGTTCACTGAAGCTTTCTTT.

The chain combines TRBV4-1 with TRBJ1-5; D is unclear. V lost 4 bases and J lost 2, with 12 bases in between. This CDR3 is 15 amino acids long. The germline V gene has CDR1 MGHRA and CDR2 YSYEKL. This CDR3 is CASSLGRAGNQPQHF. In DNA form, the CDR3 reads TGCGCCAGCAGCCTCGGAAGGGCCGGCAATCAGCCCCAGCATTTT.

The V call is TRBV29-1, the J call TRBJ2-5; D may match TRBD1 or TRBD2 (5 bases each). CDR3 size: 13 residues. Trimming left V 4 bases short and J 2 bases short, with 11 bases between. Germline values: CDR1 SQVTM, CDR2 ANQGSEA. The CDR3 nucleotides are TGCAGCGTTGTAGGGACGAAACAAGAGACCCAGTACTTC. Translating gives CSVVGTKQETQYF. Combining the CDR3 with reference TRBV29-1 and TRBJ2-5 gives the whole variable domain SAVISQKPSRDICQRGTSLTIQCQVDSQVTMMFWYRQQPGQSLTLIATANQGSEATYESGFVIDKFPISRPNLTFSTLTVSNMSPEDSSIYLCSVVGTKQETQYFGPGTRLLVL.

The chain uses TRBV4-1 and TRBJ2-7, with 11 bases that match TRBD2. The J call may be incorrect, as the DNA end agrees better with TRBJ2-5. This CDR3 has 16 amino acids. Germline CDR1 and CDR2: MGHRA and YSYEKL. The CDR3 region has the DNA TGCGCCAGCAGCCATCCTCTAGCGGGAGGATTGGAGACCCAGTACTTC. It encodes CASSHPLAGGLETQYF.

In its sample, this clonotype was seen a few times. The chain joins TRBV7-2 to TRBJ2-5; no clear D. The V gene lost 4 bases and the J gene lost 5 bases, with 20 bases spanning the gap. The CDR3 totals 16 residues. Germline V gene data show CDR1 as SGHTA and CDR2 as FQGNSA. CDR3 in DNA: TGTGCCAGCAGCTCCACCCCGAACAAAGCCGGGGAGACCCAGTACTTC. This sequence encodes CASSSTPNKAGETQYF.

V gene TRBV4-1 combines with J gene TRBJ1-2; D is uncertain. The CDR3 covers 13 residues. Germline values: CDR1 MGHRA, CDR2 YSYEKL. V was shortened by 0 bases and J by 2 bases, with 4 bases between the two germline ends. The chain's CDR3 is CASSQEENYGYTF. In DNA form, the CDR3 reads TGCGCCAGCAGCCAAGAAGAGAACTATGGCTACACCTTC.

This clonotype was seen more than once but under ten times. The CDR3 protein is CASSSQAISYNEQFF. Written as DNA, the CDR3 is TGTGCCAGCAGCTCTCAAGCTATCTCCTACAATGAGCAGTTCTTC. This sequence joins TRBV13 and TRBJ2-1, with no clear D. V gave up 4 bases and J gave up 0 bases, with 10 bases separating them. The CDR3 consists of 15 residues. CDR1 is PRHDT and CDR2 is FYEKMQ in the germline V gene (reference sequence).

This clonotype has ten or more counts. The chain carries TRBV2 and TRBJ2-5, with D unresolved. From germline, CDR1 is SNHLY and CDR2 FYNNEI. This CDR3 has 11 amino acids. The V end was cut by 2 bases, the J end by 5 bases, with 3 bases between. Written as DNA, the CDR3 is TGTGCCAGCAGTGAATCCGAGACCCAGTACTTC. Amino acid sequence: CASSESETQYF.

The chain couples TRBV11-1 to TRBJ2-1, with 10 bases that match TRBD2. The CDR3 is 17 residues long. In germline, CDR1 is SGHAT, CDR2 FQDESV (reference sequence). Unmatched junction bases numbered 7, after V lost 1 base and J lost 4 bases. DNA of the CDR3: TGTGCCAGCAGCTTAGAGAGCGGGAGGGCGAGGTACAATGAGCAGTTCTTC. Amino acids: CASSLESGRARYNEQFF.